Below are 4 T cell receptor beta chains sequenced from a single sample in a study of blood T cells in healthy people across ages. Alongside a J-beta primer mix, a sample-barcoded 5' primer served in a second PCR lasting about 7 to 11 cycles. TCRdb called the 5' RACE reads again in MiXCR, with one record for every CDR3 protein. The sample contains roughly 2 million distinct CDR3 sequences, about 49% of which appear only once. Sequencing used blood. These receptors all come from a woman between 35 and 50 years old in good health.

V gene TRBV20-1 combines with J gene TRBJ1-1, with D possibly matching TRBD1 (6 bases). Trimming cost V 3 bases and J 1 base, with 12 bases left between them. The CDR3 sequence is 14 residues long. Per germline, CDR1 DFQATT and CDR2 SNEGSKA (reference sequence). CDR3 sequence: CSARGLRGNTEAFF. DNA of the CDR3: TGCAGTGCTAGGGGCCTCAGGGGGAACACTGAAGCTTTCTTT.

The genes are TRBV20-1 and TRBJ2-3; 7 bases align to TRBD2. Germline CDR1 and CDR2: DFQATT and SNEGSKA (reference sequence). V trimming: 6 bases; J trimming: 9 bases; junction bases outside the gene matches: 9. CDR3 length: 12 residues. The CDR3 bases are TGCAGTGCACTGACGGCTAGCGGCACGCAGTATTTT. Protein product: CSALTASGTQYF.

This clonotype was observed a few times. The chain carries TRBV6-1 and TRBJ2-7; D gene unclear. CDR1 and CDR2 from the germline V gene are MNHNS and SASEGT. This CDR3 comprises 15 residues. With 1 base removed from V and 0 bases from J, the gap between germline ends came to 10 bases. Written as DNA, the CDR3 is TGTGCCAGCAGTGAAGGCCGGAGAAGCTCCTACGAGCAGTACTTC. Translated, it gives CASSEGRRSSYEQYF.

The CDR3 sequence is CASRVTTAPNQPQHF. The CDR3 region has the DNA TGTGCCAGCAGGGTAACTACGGCTCCCAATCAGCCCCAGCATTTT. This rearrangement joins TRBV2 to TRBJ1-5; D is ambiguous. V dropped 6 bases and J dropped 3 bases, with 15 bases sitting between them. Germline-derived CDR1 and CDR2 are SNHLY and FYNNEI. The CDR3 runs 15 residues.